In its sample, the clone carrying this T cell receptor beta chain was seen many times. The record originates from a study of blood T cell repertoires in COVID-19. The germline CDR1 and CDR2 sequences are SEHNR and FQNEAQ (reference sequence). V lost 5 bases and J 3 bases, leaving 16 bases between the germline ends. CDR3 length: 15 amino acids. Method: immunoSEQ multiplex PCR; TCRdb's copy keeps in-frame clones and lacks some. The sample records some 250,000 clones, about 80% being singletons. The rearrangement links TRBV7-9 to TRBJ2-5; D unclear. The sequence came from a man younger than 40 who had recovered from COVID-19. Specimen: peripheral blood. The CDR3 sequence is CASSPKRRLKETQYF. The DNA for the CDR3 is TGTGCCAGCAGCCCCAAGCGAAGATTGAAAGAGACCCAGTACTTC.